The next 15 T cell receptor beta chains were all read from a single sample in a study of blood T cells in healthy people across ages. Alongside a J-beta primer mix, a sample-barcoded 5' primer served in a second PCR lasting 7 to 11 cycles. From the 5' RACE reads, TCRdb called clonotypes with MiXCR, one entry per CDR3 protein. This sample has approximately 1,700,000 distinct CDR3 sequences; 30% to 40% occur once, and the top ten carry 20% to 25%. The sequenced sample consisted of blood. The receptors derive from a human donor in good health.

This clonotype appeared a few times. V is TRBV20-1 and J is TRBJ2-5; 7 bases are a match to TRBD2. CDR1 and CDR2 from the germline V gene are DFQATT and SNEGSKA (reference sequence). V was pared by 5 bases and J by 5 bases, with 11 bases of the junction left unmatched. The length of the CDR3 is 14 residues. The CDR3 DNA sequence: TGCAGTGCTGAACCCAGGGAGGGGATGGAGACCCAGTACTTC. It encodes CSAEPREGMETQYF.

The chain recombines TRBV5-1 with TRBJ1-1, with 7 nucleotides matching TRBD1. J was trimmed by 3 bases and V by 3 bases; bases with no gene match: 8. Germline V gene data show CDR1 as SGHRS and CDR2 as YFSETQ. This CDR3 has 15 amino acids. The CDR3 nucleotides are TGCGCCAGCAGCTCGGGGTATGGACAGGACACTGAAGCTTTCTTT. It translates to CASSSGYGQDTEAFF.

This clonotype came up a few times. This chain connects TRBV27 to TRBJ2-1; 11 bases line up with TRBD2. This CDR3 comprises 16 residues. The junction had 9 bases not matched to a gene; V was cut back by 5 bases and J by 6 bases. Germline-derived CDR1 and CDR2 are MNHEY and SMNVEV (reference sequence). This chain's CDR3 is CASSLAGGTRFNEQFF. Here the CDR3 DNA reads TGTGCCAGCAGTCTAGCGGGGGGTACCAGATTCAATGAGCAGTTCTTC.

The V gene is TRBV6-5, the J gene TRBJ2-5; D is possibly TRBD1 (6 bases). The V gene lost 6 bases and the J gene lost 5 bases, with 19 bases spanning the gap. This CDR3 has 15 amino acids. Germline lookup yields CDR1 MNHEY and CDR2 SVGAGI. CDR3 coding DNA: TGTGCCAGCAGCCTTCACAGGGTTGGTACGGAGACCCAGTACTTC. Amino acids: CASSLHRVGTETQYF.

J is TRBJ2-4 and V is TRBV12-3 or TRBV12-4; 8 bases line up with TRBD1. This CDR3 is 16 amino acids long. V lost 3 bases and J lost 5; bases outside the gene matches: 9. This CDR3 is CASSFRRQGPQNIQYF. CDR3 sequence (DNA): TGTGCCAGCAGTTTTAGGAGACAGGGGCCCCAAAACATTCAGTACTTC.

This clonotype was counted a few times. The V call is TRBV12-3 or TRBV12-4, the J call TRBJ2-1; D not certain. This CDR3 spans 11 amino acids. V lost 2 bases and J 10 bases, leaving 6 bases between the germline ends. The CDR3 loop is CASSLFREQFF. DNA of the CDR3: TGTGCCAGCAGTTTATTCAGGGAGCAGTTCTTC.

The chain combines TRBV20-1 with TRBJ2-3, with 9 bases identical to TRBD1. This CDR3 contains 14 residues. V lost 8 bases, J lost 6 bases, and 12 bases stayed unmatched. CDR1 DFQATT and CDR2 SNEGSKA come from the germline V gene (reference sequence). CDR3 residues: CSNVGTGIRDTQYF. The CDR3 DNA sequence: TGCAGTAATGTCGGGACAGGGATTAGGGATACGCAGTATTTT.

This clonotype was seen only a few times. V and J are TRBV29-1 and TRBJ2-1; the match to TRBD2 covers 10 bases. Germline V gives CDR1 SQVTM, CDR2 ANQGSEA. The V segment lost 1 base and the J segment 0 bases; nucleotides outside the gene matches: 9. This CDR3 has 18 amino acids. CDR3 protein: CSVEGKLAGPSSYNEQFF. The CDR3 DNA follows: TGCAGCGTTGAAGGTAAACTAGCGGGGCCCAGCTCCTACAATGAGCAGTTCTTC.

This clonotype has more than one count but fewer than ten. The chain is built from TRBV7-8 and TRBJ2-7; D remains ambiguous. CDR3 length equals 14 residues. Trimming removed 4 bases from V and 3 bases from J, with 13 bases in between. Germline CDR1 SGHVS, CDR2 FQNEAQ. DNA for the CDR3: TGTGCCAGCAGCTCGGAATTCGGCTACTACGAGCAGTACTTC. Its protein is CASSSEFGYYEQYF.

Here the CDR3 reads CSARSGDPEAFF. Here the CDR3 DNA reads TGCAGTGCTAGGTCAGGGGACCCTGAAGCTTTCTTT. The chain uses TRBV20-1 and TRBJ1-1; TRBD1 might be the D (6 bases). CDR3 size: 12 residues. The V and J ends lost 3 bases and 6 bases respectively, with 11 bases between them. Germline CDR1 DFQATT, CDR2 SNEGSKA (reference sequence).

This clonotype was recorded once. CDR3 sequence reads: CASTKRQGLREQYF. CDR3 sequence (DNA): TGTGCCAGCACCAAGAGACAGGGGTTACGGGAGCAGTACTTC. V usage is TRBV7-8 and J usage is TRBJ2-7, with 8 bases fitting TRBD1. Germline CDR1 and CDR2: SGHVS and FQNEAQ. The J segment lost 7 bases and the V segment lost 7 bases, leaving 12 bases of the junction unmatched. CDR3 length: 14 amino acids.

This clonotype appeared a few times. The genes are TRBV2 and TRBJ2-3, with TRBD2 identical over 7 bases. From germline, CDR1 is SNHLY and CDR2 FYNNEI. Unmatched junction bases numbered 7, after V lost 6 bases and J lost 7 bases. The CDR3 is 13 amino acids. The CDR3 spells CASRPGGGYTQYF. CDR3 sequence (DNA): TGTGCCAGCAGACCGGGCGGGGGTTATACGCAGTATTTT.

The chain uses TRBV10-3 and TRBJ1-1; D gene ambiguous. This CDR3 spans 14 amino acids. Germline CDR1 reads ENHRY; CDR2 reads SYGVKD. The ends were cut back, 8 bases at V and 3 bases at J, with 16 bases in the middle. The CDR3 here is CAIGVGAEYTEAFF. CDR3 in DNA: TGTGCCATCGGTGTTGGTGCAGAATACACTGAAGCTTTCTTT.

This sequence joins TRBV4-3 and TRBJ1-4; the D gene is possibly TRBD1 (6 bases). The germline V gene encodes CDR1 LGHNA and CDR2 YSLEER. The CDR3 runs 17 residues. The V end lost 4 bases, the J end lost 0 bases, and 15 bases lay between the germline ends. DNA for the CDR3: TGCGCCAGCAGCCGCCTGATCCGACAGGCAACTAATGAAAAACTGTTTTTT. Its translation is CASSRLIRQATNEKLFF.

V usage is TRBV20-1 and J usage is TRBJ2-3, with D tentatively TRBD1 (6 bases). Trimming took 1 base from V and 3 from J, leaving 11 bases between them. Germline V lookup: CDR1 DFQATT, CDR2 SNEGSKA (reference sequence). The CDR3 sequence is 14 residues long. The CDR3 spells CSARGGGETDTQYF. The DNA of the CDR3 is TGCAGTGCTAGAGGAGGGGGAGAAACAGATACGCAGTATTTT.